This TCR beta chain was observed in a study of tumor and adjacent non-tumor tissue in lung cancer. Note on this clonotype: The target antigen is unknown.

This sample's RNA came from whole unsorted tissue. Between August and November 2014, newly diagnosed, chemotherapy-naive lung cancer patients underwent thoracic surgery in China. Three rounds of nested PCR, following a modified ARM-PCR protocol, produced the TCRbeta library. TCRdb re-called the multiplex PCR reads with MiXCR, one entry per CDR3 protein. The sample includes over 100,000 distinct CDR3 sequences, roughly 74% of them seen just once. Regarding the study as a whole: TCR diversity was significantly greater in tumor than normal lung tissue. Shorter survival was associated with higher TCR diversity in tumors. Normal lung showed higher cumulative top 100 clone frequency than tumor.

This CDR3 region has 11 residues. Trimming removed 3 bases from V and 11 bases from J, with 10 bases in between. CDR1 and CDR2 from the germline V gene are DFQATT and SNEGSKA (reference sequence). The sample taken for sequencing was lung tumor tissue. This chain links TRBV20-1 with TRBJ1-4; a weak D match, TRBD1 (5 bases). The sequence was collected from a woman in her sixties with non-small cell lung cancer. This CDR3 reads CSASIRDKLFF. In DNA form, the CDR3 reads TGCAGTGCTAGTATCAGGGACAAACTGTTTTTT.